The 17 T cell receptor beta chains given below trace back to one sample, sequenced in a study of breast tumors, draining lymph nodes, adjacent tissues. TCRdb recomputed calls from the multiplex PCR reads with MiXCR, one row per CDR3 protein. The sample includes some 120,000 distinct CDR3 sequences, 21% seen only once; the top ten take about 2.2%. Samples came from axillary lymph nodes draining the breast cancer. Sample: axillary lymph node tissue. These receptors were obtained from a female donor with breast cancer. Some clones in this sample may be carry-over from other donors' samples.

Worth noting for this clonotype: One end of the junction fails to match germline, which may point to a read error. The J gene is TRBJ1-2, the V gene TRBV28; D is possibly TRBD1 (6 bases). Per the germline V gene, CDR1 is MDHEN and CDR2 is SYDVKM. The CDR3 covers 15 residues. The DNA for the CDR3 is TGTGCCGGCAGTTCTCACAGGGATGGGGGGTATGGCTACACCTTC. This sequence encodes CAGSSHRDGGYGYTF.

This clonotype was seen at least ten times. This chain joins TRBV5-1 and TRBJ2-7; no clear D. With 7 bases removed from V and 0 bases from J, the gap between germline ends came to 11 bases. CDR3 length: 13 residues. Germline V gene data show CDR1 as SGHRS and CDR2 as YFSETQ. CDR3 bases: TGCGCCAGCGGGGTAGAGGACTCCTACGAGCAGTACTTC. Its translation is CASGVEDSYEQYF.

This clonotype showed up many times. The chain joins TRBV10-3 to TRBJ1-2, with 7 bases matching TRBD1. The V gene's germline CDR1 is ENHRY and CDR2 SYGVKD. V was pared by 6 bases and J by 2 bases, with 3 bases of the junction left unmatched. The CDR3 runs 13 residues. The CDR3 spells CAIREGANYGYTF. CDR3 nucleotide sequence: TGTGCCATCAGGGAGGGGGCAAACTATGGCTACACCTTC.

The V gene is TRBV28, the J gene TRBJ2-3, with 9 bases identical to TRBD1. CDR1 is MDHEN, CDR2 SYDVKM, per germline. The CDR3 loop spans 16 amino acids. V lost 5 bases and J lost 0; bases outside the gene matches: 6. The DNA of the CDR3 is TGTGCCAGCAGTCGACGGACAGGGGCGAGCACAGATACGCAGTATTTT. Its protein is CASSRRTGASTDTQYF.

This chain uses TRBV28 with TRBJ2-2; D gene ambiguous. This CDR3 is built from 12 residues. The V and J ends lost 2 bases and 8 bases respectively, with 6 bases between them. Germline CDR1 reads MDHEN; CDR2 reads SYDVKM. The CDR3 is CASSLDPGELFF. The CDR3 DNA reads TGTGCCAGCAGTTTAGATCCTGGGGAGCTGTTTTTT. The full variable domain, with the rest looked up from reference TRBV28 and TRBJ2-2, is DVKVTQSSRYLVKRTGEKVFLECVQDMDHENMFWYRQDPGLGLRLIYFSYDVKMKEKGDIPEGYSVSREKKERFSLILESASTNQTSMYLCASSLDPGELFFGEGSRLTVL.

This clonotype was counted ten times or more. CDR3 loop: CASSLGSGTGEKLFF. The CDR3 DNA sequence: TGTGCCAGCAGCTTGGGTTCAGGGACCGGGGAAAAACTGTTTTTT. The J gene is TRBJ1-4, the V gene TRBV5-8; tentative D call: TRBD1 (5 bases). This CDR3 spans 15 amino acids. Germline CDR1 is SGHTS and CDR2 is YDEGEE. Trimming took 0 bases from V and 8 from J, leaving 14 bases between them.

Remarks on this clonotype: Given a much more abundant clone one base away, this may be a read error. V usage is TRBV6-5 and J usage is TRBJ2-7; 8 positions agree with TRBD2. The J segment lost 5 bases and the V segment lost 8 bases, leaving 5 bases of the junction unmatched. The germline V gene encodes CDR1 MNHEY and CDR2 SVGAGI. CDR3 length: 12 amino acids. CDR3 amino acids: CASRGGPHEQYF. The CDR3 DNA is TGTGCCAGCCGGGGGGGCCCCCACGAGCAGTACTTC.

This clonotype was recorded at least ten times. CDR3 nucleotides: TGCAGTGCCCCCCGACAGGGGAGAACCTACGAGCAGTACTTC. Protein product: CSAPRQGRTYEQYF. The V gene is TRBV20-1, the J gene TRBJ2-7, with 8 bases aligning to TRBD1. Germline lookup yields CDR1 DFQATT and CDR2 SNEGSKA (reference sequence). J lost 2 bases, V lost 6 bases, and 9 bases had no gene match. The CDR3 contains 14 residues.

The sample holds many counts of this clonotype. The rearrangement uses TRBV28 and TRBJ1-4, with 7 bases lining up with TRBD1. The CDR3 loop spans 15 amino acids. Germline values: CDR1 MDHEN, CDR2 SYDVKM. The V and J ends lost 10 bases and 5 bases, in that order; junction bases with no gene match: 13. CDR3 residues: CATTRTGRRNEKLFF. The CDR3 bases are TGTGCCACCACCAGGACAGGAAGGAGGAATGAAAAACTGTTTTTT.

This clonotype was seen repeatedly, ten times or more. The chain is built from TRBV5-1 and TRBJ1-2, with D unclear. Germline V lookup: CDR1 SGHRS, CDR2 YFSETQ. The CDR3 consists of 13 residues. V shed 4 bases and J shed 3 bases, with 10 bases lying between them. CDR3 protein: CASSRDPDYGYTF. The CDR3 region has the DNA TGCGCCAGCAGCCGAGACCCGGACTATGGCTACACCTTC.

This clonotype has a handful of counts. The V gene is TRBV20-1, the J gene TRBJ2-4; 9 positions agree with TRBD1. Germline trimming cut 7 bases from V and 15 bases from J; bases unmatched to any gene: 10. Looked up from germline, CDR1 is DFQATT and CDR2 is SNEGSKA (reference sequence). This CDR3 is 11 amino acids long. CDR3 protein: CSVEQGAGLYF. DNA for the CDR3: TGCAGTGTTGAACAGGGGGCCGGTTTGTACTTC.

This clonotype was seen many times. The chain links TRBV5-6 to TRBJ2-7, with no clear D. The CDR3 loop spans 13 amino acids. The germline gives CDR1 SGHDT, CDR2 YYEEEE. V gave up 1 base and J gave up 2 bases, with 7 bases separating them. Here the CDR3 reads CASSLMLPYEQYF. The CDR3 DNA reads TGTGCCAGCAGCTTGATGCTACCCTACGAGCAGTACTTC.

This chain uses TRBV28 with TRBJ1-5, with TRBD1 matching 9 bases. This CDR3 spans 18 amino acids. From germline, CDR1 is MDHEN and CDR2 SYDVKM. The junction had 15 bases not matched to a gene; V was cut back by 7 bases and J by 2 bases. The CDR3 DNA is TGTGCCAGCACGACCGGGACAGGGACCTTAGGGGGCAATCAGCCCCAGCATTTT. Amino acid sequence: CASTTGTGTLGGNQPQHF.

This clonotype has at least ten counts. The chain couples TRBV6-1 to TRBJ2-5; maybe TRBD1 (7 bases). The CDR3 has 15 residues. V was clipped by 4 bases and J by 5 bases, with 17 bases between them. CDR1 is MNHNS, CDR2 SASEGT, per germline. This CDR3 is CASSGGDSLVETQYF. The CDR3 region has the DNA TGTGCCAGCAGTGGGGGGGACAGTCTGGTCGAGACCCAGTACTTC.

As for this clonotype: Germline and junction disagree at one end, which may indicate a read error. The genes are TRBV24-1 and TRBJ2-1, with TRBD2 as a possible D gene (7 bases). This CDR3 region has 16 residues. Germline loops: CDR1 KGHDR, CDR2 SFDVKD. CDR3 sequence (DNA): TGTGCCACCGGTGATGGACTAGGGGGATCCTACAATGAGCAGTTCTTC. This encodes CATGDGLGGSYNEQFF.

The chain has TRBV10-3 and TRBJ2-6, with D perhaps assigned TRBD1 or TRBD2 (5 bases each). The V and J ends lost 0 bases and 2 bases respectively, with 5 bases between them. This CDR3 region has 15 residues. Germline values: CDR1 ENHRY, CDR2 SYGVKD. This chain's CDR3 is CAISESGAGANVLTF. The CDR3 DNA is TGTGCCATCAGTGAGTCGGGGGCTGGGGCCAACGTCCTGACTTTC.

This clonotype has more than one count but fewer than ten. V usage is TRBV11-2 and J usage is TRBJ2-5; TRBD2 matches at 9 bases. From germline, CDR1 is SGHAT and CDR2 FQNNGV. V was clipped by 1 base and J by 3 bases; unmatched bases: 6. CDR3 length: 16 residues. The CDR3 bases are TGTGCCAGCAGCTTAGGGTGGAGCGGGGGGAAAGAGACCCAGTACTTC. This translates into CASSLGWSGGKETQYF.